Below, 13 T cell receptor beta chains from the same sample are listed, as sequenced in a study of T cell clones after liver transplantation. The data were produced by immunoSEQ multiplex PCR, yet TCRdb's version contains in-frame clones alone and is incomplete. The sample comprises 75,000 to 100,000 clones, roughly four fifths of which are singletons, and 0.45% to 0.6% rests with the top ten. Material: CD4+ T cells from blood, obtained about 46 months after liver transplant. The receptors originated from a human patient who received a liver transplant. Some T cells may be provided by the graft donor.

The chain couples TRBV18 to TRBJ2-5, with 13 bases identical to TRBD2. The CDR3 length is 16 residues. Per the germline V gene, CDR1 is KGHSH and CDR2 is LQKENI. V dropped 3 bases and J dropped 5; count of bases not matched to a gene: 6. Written as DNA, the CDR3 is TGTGCCAGCTCACCCGGACTAGCGGGAGCTTGGGAGACCCAGTACTTC. It translates to CASSPGLAGAWETQYF.

The chain recombines TRBV5-1 with TRBJ2-2; D possibly corresponds to TRBD1 (6 bases). In germline, CDR1 is SGHRS, CDR2 YFSETQ. The ends were cut back, 0 bases at V and 1 base at J, with 19 bases in the middle. This CDR3 is 19 amino acids long. The CDR3 here is CASSLGQGTPYLNTGELFF. The CDR3 region has the DNA TGCGCCAGCAGCTTGGGGCAGGGGACCCCTTACCTGAACACCGGGGAGCTGTTTTTT.

The J gene is TRBJ1-5, the V gene TRBV28; D is unresolved. V shed 10 bases and J shed 7 bases, with 20 bases lying between them. Per germline, CDR1 MDHEN and CDR2 SYDVKM. CDR3 length: 14 residues. In DNA, the CDR3 is TGTGCCACCCGTTTTCGGGCGTTTGGACAGCCCCAGCATTTT. Encoded protein: CATRFRAFGQPQHF.

The chain is built from TRBV2 and TRBJ2-2; D might be TRBD1 (6 bases). V lost 7 bases to trimming and J lost 1 base, with 13 bases between them. This CDR3 contains 15 residues. CDR1 and CDR2 (germline): SNHLY, FYNNEI. As DNA, the CDR3 is TGTGCCAGCATAAAGGACAGCGAGAACACCGGGGAGCTGTTTTTT. Protein sequence: CASIKDSENTGELFF.

This sequence joins TRBV28 and TRBJ1-2; D is uncertain. CDR3 length: 12 residues. Germline V lookup: CDR1 MDHEN, CDR2 SYDVKM. Trimming pared 2 bases from V and 6 bases from J, leaving 7 bases between. CDR3 amino acids: CASSLDTHGYTF. The CDR3 DNA reads TGTGCCAGCAGTTTAGACACCCATGGCTACACCTTC.

This clone was seen a handful of times. The chain joins TRBV4-1 to TRBJ2-3; 7 bases agree with TRBD2. The germline gives CDR1 MGHRA, CDR2 YSYEKL. Losses at the gene ends were 1 base for V and 1 base for J; bases not matched to a gene: 8. This CDR3 contains 17 residues. The CDR3 region has the DNA TGCGCCAGCAGCCAAGGGGGGAGGGTGGTTCGCACAGATACGCAGTATTTT. Translation gives CASSQGGRVVRTDTQYF.

This chain uses TRBV5-1 with TRBJ1-1; no firm D call. CDR3 length equals 12 residues. Trimming removed 5 bases at V and 0 bases at J, with 5 bases between. Germline V CDR1 and CDR2: SGHRS, YFSETQ. The CDR3 protein is CASRGMNTEAFF. The CDR3 bases are TGCGCCAGCAGAGGGATGAACACTGAAGCTTTCTTT. Full variable domain (rest looked up from reference TRBV5-1 and TRBJ1-1): KAGVTQTPRYLIKTRGQQVTLSCSPISGHRSVSWYQQTPGQGLQFLFEYFSETQRNKGNFPGRFSGRQFSNSRSEMNVSTLELGDSALYLCASRGMNTEAFFGQGTRLTVV.

V usage is TRBV7-9 and J usage is TRBJ1-2; maybe TRBD1 (6 bases). V dropped 2 bases and J dropped 8 bases, with 21 bases sitting between them. Germline loops: CDR1 SEHNR, CDR2 FQNEAQ (reference sequence). This CDR3 spans 16 amino acids. The CDR3 bases are TGTGCCAGCAGCTTAACTCCCGCAGGCCGGGGGGCAGGCTACACCTTC. Translation gives CASSLTPAGRGAGYTF.

The rearrangement joins TRBV7-2 to TRBJ1-3, with a possible D match to TRBD1 (6 bases). V gave up 4 bases and J gave up 5 bases, with 15 bases separating them. The CDR3 spans 15 residues. Germline V gives CDR1 SGHTA, CDR2 FQGNSA. CDR3 residues: CASSSDLQGRNTIYF. DNA for the CDR3: TGTGCCAGCAGCTCCGACCTCCAGGGGAGAAACACCATATATTTT.

The chain links TRBV9 to TRBJ1-1, with TRBD1 identical over 9 bases. The CDR3 is 14 amino acids. V was pared by 3 bases and J by 8 bases, with 8 bases of the junction left unmatched. Germline V gene sequence: CDR1 SGDLS, CDR2 YYNGEE. CDR3 region: CASSGTGARQEAFF. CDR3 bases: TGTGCCAGCAGCGGGACAGGGGCTAGACAAGAAGCTTTCTTT.

The gene calls are TRBV7-9 and TRBJ1-2; the D is unclear. The ends were cut back, 8 bases at V and 2 bases at J, with 12 bases in the middle. Germline CDR1 reads SEHNR; CDR2 reads FQNEAQ (reference sequence). The CDR3 consists of 13 residues. The CDR3 region has the DNA TGTGCCAGCTCCGTGGCCAGGAACTATGGCTACACCTTC. Protein product: CASSVARNYGYTF.

This rearrangement joins TRBV18 to TRBJ1-5; D possibly corresponds to TRBD1 (5 bases). The germline V and J ends were trimmed by 4 bases and 0 bases, with 7 bases remaining between them. CDR3 size: 14 residues. The V gene's germline CDR1 is KGHSH and CDR2 LQKENI. CDR3 sequence (DNA): TGTGCCAGCTCACTACAGGTTAGCAATCAGCCCCAGCATTTT. It codes for CASSLQVSNQPQHF.

This clone was recorded only once. V and J are TRBV6-6 and TRBJ2-7; a possible D gene is TRBD2 (6 bases). CDR1 and CDR2 (germline): MNHNY, SVGAGI (reference sequence). The V end lost 6 bases, the J end lost 0 bases, and 15 bases lay between the germline ends. This CDR3 has 15 residues. This CDR3 reads CASSPLAQSSYEQYF. CDR3 coding DNA: TGTGCCAGCAGCCCCCTAGCGCAGAGCTCCTACGAGCAGTACTTC.